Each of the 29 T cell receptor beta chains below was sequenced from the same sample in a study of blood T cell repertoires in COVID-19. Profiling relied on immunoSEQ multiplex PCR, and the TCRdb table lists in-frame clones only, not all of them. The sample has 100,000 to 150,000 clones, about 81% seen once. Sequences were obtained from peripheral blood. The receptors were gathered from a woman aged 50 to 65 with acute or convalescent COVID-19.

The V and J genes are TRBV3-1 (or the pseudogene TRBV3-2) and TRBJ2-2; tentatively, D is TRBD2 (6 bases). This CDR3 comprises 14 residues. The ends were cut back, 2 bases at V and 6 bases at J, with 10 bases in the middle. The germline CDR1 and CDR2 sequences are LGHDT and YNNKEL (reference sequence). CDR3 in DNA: TGTGCCAGCAGCCAAAATGGCGGGGCCGGGGAGCTGTTTTTT. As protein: CASSQNGGAGELFF.

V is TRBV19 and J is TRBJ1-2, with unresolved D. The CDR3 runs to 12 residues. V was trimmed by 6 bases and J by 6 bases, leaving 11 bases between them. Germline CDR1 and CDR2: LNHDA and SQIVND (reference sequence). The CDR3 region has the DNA TGTGCCAGTAGAAGGGAGGCGGATGGCTACACCTTC. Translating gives CASRREADGYTF.

CDR3 coding DNA: TGCGCCAGCGCACCCGACAGGGCGAACACTGAAGCTTTCTTT. Its protein product is CASAPDRANTEAFF. This rearrangement joins TRBV5-1 to TRBJ1-1; 7 bases align to TRBD1. CDR1 and CDR2 from the germline V gene are SGHRS and YFSETQ. Trimming took 7 bases from V and 1 from J; bases not matched to a gene: 7. The CDR3 length is 14 residues.

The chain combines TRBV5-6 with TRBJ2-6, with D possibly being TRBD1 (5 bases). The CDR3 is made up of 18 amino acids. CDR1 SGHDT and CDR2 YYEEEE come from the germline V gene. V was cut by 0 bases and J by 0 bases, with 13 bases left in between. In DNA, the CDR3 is TGTGCCAGCAGCTTGGAAACAGGAAGGAGCTCTGGGGCCAACGTCCTGACTTTC. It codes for CASSLETGRSSGANVLTF.

For the CDR3, the DNA is TGTGCCAGCACATCCGGGACACCCCCAGAGACCCAGTACTTC. Protein: CASTSGTPPETQYF. V usage is TRBV2 and J usage is TRBJ2-5, with D perhaps TRBD1 (6 bases). The CDR3 totals 14 residues. V lost 7 bases and J 4 bases, leaving 16 bases between the germline ends. CDR1 SNHLY and CDR2 FYNNEI come from the germline V gene.

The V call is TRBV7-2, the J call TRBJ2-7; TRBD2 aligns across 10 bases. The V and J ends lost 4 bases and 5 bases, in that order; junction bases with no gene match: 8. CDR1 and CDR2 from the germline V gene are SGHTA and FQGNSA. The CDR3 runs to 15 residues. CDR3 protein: CASSSAGLAGDEQYF. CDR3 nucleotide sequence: TGTGCCAGCAGCTCCGCCGGGCTAGCGGGGGACGAGCAGTACTTC.

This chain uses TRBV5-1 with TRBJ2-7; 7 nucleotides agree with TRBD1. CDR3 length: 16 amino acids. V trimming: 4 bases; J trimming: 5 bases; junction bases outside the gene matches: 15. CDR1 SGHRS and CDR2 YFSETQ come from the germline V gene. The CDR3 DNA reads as TGCGCCAGCAGCGACCTAACGACAGGGAATGGTCACGAGCAGTACTTC. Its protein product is CASSDLTTGNGHEQYF. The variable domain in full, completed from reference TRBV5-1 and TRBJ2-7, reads KAGVTQTPRYLIKTRGQQVTLSCSPISGHRSVSWYQQTPGQGLQFLFEYFSETQRNKGNFPGRFSGRQFSNSRSEMNVSTLELGDSALYLCASSDLTTGNGHEQYFGPGTRLTVT.

This chain's CDR3 is CASRASEKLFF. The CDR3 DNA reads as TGCGCCAGCAGGGCCAGTGAAAAACTGTTTTTT. The V and J genes are TRBV5-1 and TRBJ1-4; D ambiguous. Looked up from germline, CDR1 is SGHRS and CDR2 is YFSETQ. V was cut by 5 bases and J by 7 bases, with 6 bases left in between. The CDR3 is made up of 11 amino acids.

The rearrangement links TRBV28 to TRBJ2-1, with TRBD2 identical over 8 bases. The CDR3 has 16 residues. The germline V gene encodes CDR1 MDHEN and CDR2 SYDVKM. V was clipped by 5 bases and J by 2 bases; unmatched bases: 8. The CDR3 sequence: CASSPPQAGAYNEQFF. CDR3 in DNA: TGTGCCAGCAGTCCACCTCAAGCGGGAGCCTACAATGAGCAGTTCTTC.

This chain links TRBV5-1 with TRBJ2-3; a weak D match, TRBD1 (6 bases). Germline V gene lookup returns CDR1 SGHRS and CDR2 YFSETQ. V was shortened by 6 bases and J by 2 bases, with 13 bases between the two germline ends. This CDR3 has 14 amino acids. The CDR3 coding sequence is TGCGCCAGCAACCGGGACAAGGACACAGATACGCAGTATTTT. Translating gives CASNRDKDTDTQYF.

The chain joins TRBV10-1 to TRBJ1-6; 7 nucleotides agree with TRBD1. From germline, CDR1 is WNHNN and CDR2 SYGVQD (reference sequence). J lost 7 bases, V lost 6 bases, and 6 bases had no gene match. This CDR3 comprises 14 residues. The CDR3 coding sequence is TGCGCCAGCAGCGCCGGGACAGAGAATTCACCCCTCCACTTT. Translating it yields CASSAGTENSPLHF.

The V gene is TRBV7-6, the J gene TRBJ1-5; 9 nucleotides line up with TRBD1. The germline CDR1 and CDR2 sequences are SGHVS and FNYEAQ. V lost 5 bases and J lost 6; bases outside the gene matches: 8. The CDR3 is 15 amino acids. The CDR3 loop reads CASSQTGGDLQPQHF. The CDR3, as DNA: TGTGCCAGCAGCCAGACAGGGGGGGACCTTCAGCCCCAGCATTTT.

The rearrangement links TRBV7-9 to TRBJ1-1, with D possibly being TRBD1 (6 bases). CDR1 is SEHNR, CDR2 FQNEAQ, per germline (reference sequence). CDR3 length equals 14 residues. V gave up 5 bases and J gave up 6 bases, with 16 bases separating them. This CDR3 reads CASSRRNGQSEAFF. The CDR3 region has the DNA TGTGCCAGCAGCCGCAGAAATGGACAGTCTGAAGCTTTCTTT.

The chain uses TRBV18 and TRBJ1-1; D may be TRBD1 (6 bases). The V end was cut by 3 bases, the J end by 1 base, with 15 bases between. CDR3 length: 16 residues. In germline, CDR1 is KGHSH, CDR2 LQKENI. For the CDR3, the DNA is TGTGCCAGCTCACCCCGGGCAGGGGTTCCGAACACTGAAGCTTTCTTT. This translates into CASSPRAGVPNTEAFF.

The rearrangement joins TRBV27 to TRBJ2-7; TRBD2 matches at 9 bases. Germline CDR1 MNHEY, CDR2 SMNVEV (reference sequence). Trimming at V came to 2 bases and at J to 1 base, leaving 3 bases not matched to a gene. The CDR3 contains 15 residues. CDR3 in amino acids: CASSLMLAGSYEQYF. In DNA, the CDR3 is TGTGCCAGCAGTTTAATGCTAGCGGGGTCCTACGAGCAGTACTTC.

The CDR3 DNA is TGTGCCAGCAGTTTTAGATTGGCGGGAGTAGACACCGGGGAGCTGTTTTTT. This translates into CASSFRLAGVDTGELFF. The chain employs TRBV28 and TRBJ2-2; 7 nucleotides line up with TRBD2. In germline, CDR1 is MDHEN, CDR2 SYDVKM. The CDR3 spans 17 residues. Losses at the gene ends were 3 bases for V and 3 bases for J; bases not matched to a gene: 10.

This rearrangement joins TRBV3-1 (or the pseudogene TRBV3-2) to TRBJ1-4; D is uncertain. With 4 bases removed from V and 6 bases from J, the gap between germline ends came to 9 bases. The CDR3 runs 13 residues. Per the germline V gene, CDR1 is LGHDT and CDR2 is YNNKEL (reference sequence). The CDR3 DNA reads TGTGCCAGCAGCCCCGGGTTGGATGAAAAACTGTTTTTT. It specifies CASSPGLDEKLFF.

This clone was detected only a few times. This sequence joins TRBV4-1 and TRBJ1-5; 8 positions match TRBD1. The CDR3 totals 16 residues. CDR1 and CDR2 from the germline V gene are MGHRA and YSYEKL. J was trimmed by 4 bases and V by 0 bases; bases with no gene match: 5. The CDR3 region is CASSQEGRTGNQPQHF. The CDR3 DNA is TGCGCCAGCAGCCAAGAAGGAAGGACAGGGAATCAGCCCCAGCATTTT.

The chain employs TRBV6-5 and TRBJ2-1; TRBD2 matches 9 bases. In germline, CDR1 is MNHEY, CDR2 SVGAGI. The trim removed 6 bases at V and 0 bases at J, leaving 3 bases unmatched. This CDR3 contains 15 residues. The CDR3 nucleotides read TGTGCCAGCAGCCTAGCGGGACCCTCCTACAATGAGCAGTTCTTC. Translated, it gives CASSLAGPSYNEQFF.

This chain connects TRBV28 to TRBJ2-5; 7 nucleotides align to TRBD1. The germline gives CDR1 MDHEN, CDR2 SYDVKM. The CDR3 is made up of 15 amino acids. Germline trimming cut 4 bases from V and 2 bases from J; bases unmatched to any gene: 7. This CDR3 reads CASSSSGQRQETQYF. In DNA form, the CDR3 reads TGTGCCAGCAGTTCCTCGGGACAGAGGCAAGAGACCCAGTACTTC.

The CDR3 nucleotides read TGTGCCAGCTCACCACGGGGCGGGGGGGCCAAAGATACGCAGTATTTT. Amino acids: CASSPRGGGAKDTQYF. The J gene is TRBJ2-3, the V gene TRBV18; TRBD2 matches at 9 bases. Germline loops: CDR1 KGHSH, CDR2 LQKENI. This CDR3 is built from 16 residues. J gave up 5 bases and V 1 base, and 7 bases lay outside the gene matches.

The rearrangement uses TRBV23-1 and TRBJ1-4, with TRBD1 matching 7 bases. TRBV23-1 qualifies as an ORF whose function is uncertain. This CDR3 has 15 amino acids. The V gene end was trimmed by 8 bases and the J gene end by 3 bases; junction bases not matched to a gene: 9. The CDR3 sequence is CASDDRDESNEKLFF. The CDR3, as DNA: TGCGCCAGCGACGACAGGGACGAGTCTAATGAAAAACTGTTTTTT.

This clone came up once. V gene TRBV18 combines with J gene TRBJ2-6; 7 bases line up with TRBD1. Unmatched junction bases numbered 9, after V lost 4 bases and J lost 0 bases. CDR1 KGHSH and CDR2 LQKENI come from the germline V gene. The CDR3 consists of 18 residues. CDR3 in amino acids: CASSQRDRVLSGANVLTF. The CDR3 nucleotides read TGTGCCAGCTCACAACGGGACAGAGTACTCTCTGGGGCCAACGTCCTGACTTTC. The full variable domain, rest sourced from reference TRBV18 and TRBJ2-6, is NAGVMQNPRHLVRRRGQEARLRCSPMKGHSHVYWYRQLPEEGLKFMVYLQKENIIDESGMPKERFSAEFPKEGPSILRIQQVVRGDSAAYFCASSQRDRVLSGANVLTFGAGSRLTVL.

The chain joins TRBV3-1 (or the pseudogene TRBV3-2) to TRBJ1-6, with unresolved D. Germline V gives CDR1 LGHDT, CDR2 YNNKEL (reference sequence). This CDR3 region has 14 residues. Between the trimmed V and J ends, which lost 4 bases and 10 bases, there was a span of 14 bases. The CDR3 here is CASSREGSESPLHF. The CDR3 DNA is TGTGCCAGCAGCCGGGAGGGTTCGGAATCACCCCTCCACTTT.

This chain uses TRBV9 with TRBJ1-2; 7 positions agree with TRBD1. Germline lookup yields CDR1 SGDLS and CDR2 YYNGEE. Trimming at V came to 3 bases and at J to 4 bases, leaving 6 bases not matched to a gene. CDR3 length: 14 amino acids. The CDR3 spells CASSGQRTGYGYTF. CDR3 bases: TGTGCCAGCAGCGGACAGAGGACAGGCTATGGCTACACCTTC.

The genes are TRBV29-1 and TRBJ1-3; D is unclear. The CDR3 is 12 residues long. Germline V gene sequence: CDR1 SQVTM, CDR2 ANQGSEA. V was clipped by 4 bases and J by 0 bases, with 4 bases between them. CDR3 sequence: CSVAISGNTIYF. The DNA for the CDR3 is TGCAGCGTTGCAATCTCTGGAAACACCATATATTTT.

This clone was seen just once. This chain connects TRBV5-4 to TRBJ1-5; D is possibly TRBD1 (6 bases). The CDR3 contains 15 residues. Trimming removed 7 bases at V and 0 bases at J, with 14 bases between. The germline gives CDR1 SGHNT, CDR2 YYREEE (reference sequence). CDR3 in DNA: TGTGCCAGCGCAGACAGGCGCAATAGCAATCAGCCCCAGCATTTT. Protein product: CASADRRNSNQPQHF.

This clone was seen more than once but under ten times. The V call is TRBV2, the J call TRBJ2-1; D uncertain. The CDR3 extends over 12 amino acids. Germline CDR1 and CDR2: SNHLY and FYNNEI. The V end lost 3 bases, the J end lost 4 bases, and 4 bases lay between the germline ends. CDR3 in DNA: TGTGCCAGCAGTGACCCATACAATGAGCAGTTCTTC. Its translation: CASSDPYNEQFF.

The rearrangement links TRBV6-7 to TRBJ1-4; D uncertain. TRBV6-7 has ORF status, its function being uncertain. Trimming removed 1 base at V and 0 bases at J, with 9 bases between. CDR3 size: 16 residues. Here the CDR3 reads CASSYFEAATNEKLFF. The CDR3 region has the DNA TGTGCCAGCAGTTACTTCGAGGCTGCAACTAATGAAAAACTGTTTTTT.